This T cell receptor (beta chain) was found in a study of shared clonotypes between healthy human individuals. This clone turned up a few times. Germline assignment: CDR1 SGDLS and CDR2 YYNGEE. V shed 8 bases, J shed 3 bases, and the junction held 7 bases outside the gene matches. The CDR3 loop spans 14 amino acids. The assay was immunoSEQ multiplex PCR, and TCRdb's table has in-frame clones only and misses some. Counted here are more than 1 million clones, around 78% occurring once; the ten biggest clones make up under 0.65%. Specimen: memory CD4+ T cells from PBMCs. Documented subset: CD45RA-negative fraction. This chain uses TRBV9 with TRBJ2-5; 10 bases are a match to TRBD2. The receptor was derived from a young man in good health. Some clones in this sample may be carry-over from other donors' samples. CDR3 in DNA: TGTGCCAGTACCAAGCGGGAGGGCGAAGAGACCCAGTACTTC. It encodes CASTKREGEETQYF.